The sequence of this T cell receptor (beta chain) was determined in a study of control samples from healthy donors and cancer patients (TCRdb year 2020). Library preparation used the immunoSEQ multiplex PCR assay. Drawn from immuneACCESS, this table holds only the in-frame rearrangements with V and J called that TCRdb kept. Clones are partly lost; checked studies trace under half to an unresolved V gene and leave the rest unexplained. The sample contains about 75,000 clones, roughly 82% of them found a single time. About 15% of the sample rests with the top ten. Notes on this clone: Which antigen it targets is not known. No quality values exist for individual bases; no much larger clone is one base distant.

The CDR3 runs 15 amino acids, cysteine and phenylalanine included. The read is trimmed to its CDR3 DNA, 45 bases read in frame from base 1. As encoded in the germline V gene (reference sequence), CDR1 is LGHDT while CDR2 is YNNKEL. The germline V and J ends show losses of 3 bases and 2 bases respectively, and no gene match explains 2 bases of the junction. Sequencing was performed on blood. The V and J genes are TRBV3-1 (or the pseudogene TRBV3-2) and TRBJ2-5; 11 middle bases align to TRBD2. The receptor was isolated from a man aged 45-60 years in good health. The base sequence is TGTGCCAGCAGCCAGGGGACTAGCGGACAAGAGACCCAGTACTTC. It translates to CASSQGTSGQETQYF.